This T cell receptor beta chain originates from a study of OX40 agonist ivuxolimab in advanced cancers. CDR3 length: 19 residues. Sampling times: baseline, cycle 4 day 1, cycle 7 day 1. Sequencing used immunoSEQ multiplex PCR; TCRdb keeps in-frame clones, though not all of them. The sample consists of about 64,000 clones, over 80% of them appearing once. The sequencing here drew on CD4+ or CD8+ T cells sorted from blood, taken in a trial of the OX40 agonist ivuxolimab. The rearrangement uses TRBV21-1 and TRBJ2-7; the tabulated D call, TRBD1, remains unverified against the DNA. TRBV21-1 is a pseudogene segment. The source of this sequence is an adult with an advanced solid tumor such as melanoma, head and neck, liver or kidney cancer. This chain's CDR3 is CASSKDYRGRGAGNNEQYF. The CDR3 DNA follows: TGTGCCAGCAGCAAAGATTACAGGGGAAGAGGTGCAGGCAATAACGAGCAGTACTTC.